The 6 T cell receptor beta chains given below trace back to one sample, sequenced in a study of HIV-infected patients and healthy controls. Follow-up blood was drawn about 14 weeks, roughly three months, after antiretroviral therapy began. Whole blood was used without fractionation, so all unsorted peripheral T cells were included. Reverse transcription used about 500 ng RNA and constant-region primers for alpha and beta. Separate chain-specific third strand synthesis with multiplexing indices produced the alpha and beta libraries. Each CDR3 protein gets one entry after TCRdb re-called the 5' RACE reads with MiXCR. This sample yields roughly 7,800 distinct CDR3 sequences, of which 8.5% to 9% are seen a single time; around a fifth belongs to the top ten. This sample comprised blood, obtained during antiretroviral therapy. All receptors derive from an adult with HIV infection.

This clonotype showed up many times. The chain couples TRBV20-1 to TRBJ2-7; 9 positions agree with TRBD1. The CDR3 is 13 residues long. CDR1 and CDR2 from the germline V gene are DFQATT and SNEGSKA (reference sequence). Trimming cost V 4 bases and J 5 bases; bases outside gene matches: 6. The CDR3 DNA follows: TGCAGTGCTACAGTACAGGGGGCAGACGAGCAGTACTTC. Translating gives CSATVQGADEQYF.

This clonotype has ten or more counts. The chain has TRBV15 and TRBJ2-5; 10 nucleotides agree with TRBD1. V lost 6 bases and J lost 1; bases outside the gene matches: 8. The germline gives CDR1 LNHNV, CDR2 YYDKDF (reference sequence). The CDR3 length is 16 residues. CDR3 DNA sequence: TGTGCCACCAGACCGGGACAGGGGACCCCCCAAGAGACCCAGTACTTC. Protein: CATRPGQGTPQETQYF.

This clonotype was detected ten times or more. Written as DNA, the CDR3 is TGTGCCAGCAGTTACTCGAGAGGTCAGCCCCAGCATTTT. Amino acids: CASSYSRGQPQHF. The J gene is TRBJ1-5, the V gene TRBV6-5; no clear D gene. Trimming removed 0 bases from V and 6 bases from J, with 6 bases in between. The CDR3 spans 13 residues. CDR1 is MNHEY and CDR2 is SVGAGI in the germline V gene.

The sample holds many counts of this clonotype. This chain joins TRBV4-1 and TRBJ1-6; D is unclear. This CDR3 is 14 amino acids long. V was shortened by 4 bases and J by 4 bases, with 8 bases between the two germline ends. CDR1 is MGHRA and CDR2 is YSYEKL in the germline V gene. Here the CDR3 DNA reads TGCGCCAGCAGCCCAGAGCCGTATAATTCACCCCTCCACTTT. Its translation: CASSPEPYNSPLHF.

The sample holds many counts of this clonotype. The chain employs TRBV7-3 and TRBJ2-3; 9 bases line up with TRBD2. CDR3 length: 16 amino acids. J was trimmed by 5 bases and V by 5 bases; bases with no gene match: 11. Germline-derived CDR1 and CDR2 are SGHTA and FQGTGA. The CDR3 DNA reads as TGTGCCAGCAGCCAGACCGGCGGGGGGGCCGGAGATACGCAGTATTTT. Translated: CASSQTGGGAGDTQYF.

The V and J genes are TRBV5-5 and TRBJ2-1, with D possibly TRBD1 on 6 matching bases. Between the trimmed V and J ends, which lost 4 bases and 6 bases, there was a span of 20 bases. In germline, CDR1 is SGHKS, CDR2 YYEKEE (reference sequence). The CDR3 runs 16 residues. The CDR3 bases are TGTGCCAGCAGCCGGACAGTAAACACTTGGGGCAATGAGCAGTTCTTC. It is translated as CASSRTVNTWGNEQFF.